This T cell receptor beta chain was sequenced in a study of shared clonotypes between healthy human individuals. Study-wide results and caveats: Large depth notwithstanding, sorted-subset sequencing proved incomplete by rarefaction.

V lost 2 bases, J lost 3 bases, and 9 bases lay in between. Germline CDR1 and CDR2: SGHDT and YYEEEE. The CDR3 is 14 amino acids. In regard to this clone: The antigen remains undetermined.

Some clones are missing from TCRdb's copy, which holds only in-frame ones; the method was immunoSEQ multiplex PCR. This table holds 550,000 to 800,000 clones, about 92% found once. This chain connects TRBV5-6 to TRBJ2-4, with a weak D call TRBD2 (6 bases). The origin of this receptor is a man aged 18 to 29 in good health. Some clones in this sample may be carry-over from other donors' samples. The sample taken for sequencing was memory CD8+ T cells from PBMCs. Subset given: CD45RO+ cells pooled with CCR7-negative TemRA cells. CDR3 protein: CASSFGGVKNIQYF. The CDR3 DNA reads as TGTGCCAGCAGCTTCGGGGGAGTCAAAAACATTCAGTACTTC.